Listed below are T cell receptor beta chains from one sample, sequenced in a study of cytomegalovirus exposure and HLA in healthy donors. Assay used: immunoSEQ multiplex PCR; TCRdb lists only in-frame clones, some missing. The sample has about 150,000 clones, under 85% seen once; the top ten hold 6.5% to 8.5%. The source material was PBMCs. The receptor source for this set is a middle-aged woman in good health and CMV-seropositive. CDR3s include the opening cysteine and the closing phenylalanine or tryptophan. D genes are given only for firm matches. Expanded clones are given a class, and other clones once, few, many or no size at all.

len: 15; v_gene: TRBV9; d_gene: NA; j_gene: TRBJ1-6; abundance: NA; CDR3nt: TGTGCCAGCAGCTCAGGGACAAGCAGCTACACACCCCTCCACTTT; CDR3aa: CASSSGTSSYTPLHF
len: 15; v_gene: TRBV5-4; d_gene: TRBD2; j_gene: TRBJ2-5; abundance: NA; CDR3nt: TGTGCCAGCAGCCCCGGACTAGATATAAAAGTGACCCAGTACTTC; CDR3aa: CASSPGLDIKVTQYF
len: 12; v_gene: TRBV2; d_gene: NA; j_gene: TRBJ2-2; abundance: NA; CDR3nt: TGTGCCAGCAGTGACAAATTAAGGGGGCTGTTTTTT; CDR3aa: CASSDKLRGLFF
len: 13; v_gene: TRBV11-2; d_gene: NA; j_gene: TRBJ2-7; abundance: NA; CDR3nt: TGTGCCAGCAGCTTAGTGGTCTCACGGGAGCAGTACTTC; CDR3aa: CASSLVVSREQYF
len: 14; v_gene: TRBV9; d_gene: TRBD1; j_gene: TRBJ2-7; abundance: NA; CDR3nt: TGTGCCAGCAGCATCTGGGACAGGAGCTACGAGCAGTACTTC; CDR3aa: CASSIWDRSYEQYF
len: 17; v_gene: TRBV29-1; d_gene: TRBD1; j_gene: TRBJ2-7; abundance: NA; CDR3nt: TGCAGCGTTGAAGATCACTTAGGGGACAGGGGCTCCTACGAGCAGTACTTC; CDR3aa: CSVEDHLGDRGSYEQYF
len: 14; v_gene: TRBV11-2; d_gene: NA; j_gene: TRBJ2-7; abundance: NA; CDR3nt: TGTGCCAGCAGCTCCGGGACATTAGACTACGAGCAGTACTTC; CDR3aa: CASSSGTLDYEQYF
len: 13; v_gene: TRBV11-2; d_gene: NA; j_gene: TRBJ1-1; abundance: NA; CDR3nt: TGTGCCAGCAGCTGGACTATGAACACTGAAGCTTTCTTT; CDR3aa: CASSWTMNTEAFF
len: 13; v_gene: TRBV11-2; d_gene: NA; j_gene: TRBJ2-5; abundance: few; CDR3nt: TGTGCCAGCAGCCAAGGGGGTAGCTGGACCCAGTACTTC; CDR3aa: CASSQGGSWTQYF
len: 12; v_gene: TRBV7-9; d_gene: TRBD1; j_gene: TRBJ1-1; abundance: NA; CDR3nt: TGTGCCAGCAGCAAACAGGGGCCTGAAGCTTTCTTT; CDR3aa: CASSKQGPEAFF
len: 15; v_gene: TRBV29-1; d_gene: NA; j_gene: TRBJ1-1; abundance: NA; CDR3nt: TGCAGCGTTGAAATGGCGGGATTCATGAACACTGAAGCTTTCTTT; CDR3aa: CSVEMAGFMNTEAFF
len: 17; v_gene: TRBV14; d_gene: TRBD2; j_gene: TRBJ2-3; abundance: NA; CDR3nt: TGTGCCAGCAGCCAAGGGATAGCGGGGGGAAGCACAGATACGCAGTATTTT; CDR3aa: CASSQGIAGGSTDTQYF
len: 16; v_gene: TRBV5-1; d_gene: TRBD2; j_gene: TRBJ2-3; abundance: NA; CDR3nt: TGCGCCAGCAGCTTGAGGACTAGCGGGGTTGGAGATACGCAGTATTTT; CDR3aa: CASSLRTSGVGDTQYF
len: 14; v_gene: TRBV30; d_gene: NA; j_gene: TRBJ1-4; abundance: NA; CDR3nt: TGTGCCTGGAATCCTGGTAGTACGAGTGAAAAACTGTTTTTT; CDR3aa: CAWNPGSTSEKLFF
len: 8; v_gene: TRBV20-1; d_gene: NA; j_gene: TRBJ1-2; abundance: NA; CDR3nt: TGCAGTGCCCTCGGGGACACCTTC; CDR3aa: CSALGDTF
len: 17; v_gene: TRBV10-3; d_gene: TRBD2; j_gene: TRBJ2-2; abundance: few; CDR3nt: TGTGCCATCAGTGAGTCTTCAAGCGGGGGGCGCGCCGGGGAGCTGTTTTTT; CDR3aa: CAISESSSGGRAGELFF
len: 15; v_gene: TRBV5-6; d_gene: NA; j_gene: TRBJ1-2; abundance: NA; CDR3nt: TGTGCCAGTACCAGGGAATACGCGGCTAACTATGGCTACACCTTC; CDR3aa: CASTREYAANYGYTF
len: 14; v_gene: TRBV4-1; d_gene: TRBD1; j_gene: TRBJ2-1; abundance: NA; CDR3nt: TGCGCCAGCAGCCAAGATCCTGGGACAGGGAAGCAGTTCTTC; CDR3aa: CASSQDPGTGKQFF
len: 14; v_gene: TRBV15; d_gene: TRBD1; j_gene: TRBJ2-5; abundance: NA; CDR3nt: TGTGCCACCAGCAGAGCAGGGGGAAAAGAGACCCAGTACTTC; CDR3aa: CATSRAGGKETQYF
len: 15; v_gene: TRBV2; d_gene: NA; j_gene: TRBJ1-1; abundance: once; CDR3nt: TGTGCCAGCAGTGACCCCCCGACAGGGAACACTGAAGCTTTCTTT; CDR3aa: CASSDPPTGNTEAFF
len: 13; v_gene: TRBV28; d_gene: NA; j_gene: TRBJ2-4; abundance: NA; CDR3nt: TGTGCCAGCAGTTTAAGTCGGCGGGACATTCAGTACTTC; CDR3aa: CASSLSRRDIQYF
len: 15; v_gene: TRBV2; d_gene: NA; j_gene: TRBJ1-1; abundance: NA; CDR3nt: TGTGCCAGCAGTGCGGAAGTTCAAGGGAGCGCTGAAGCTTTCTTT; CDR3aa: CASSAEVQGSAEAFF
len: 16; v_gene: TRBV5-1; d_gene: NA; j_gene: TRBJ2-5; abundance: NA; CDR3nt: TGCGCCAGCAGCTCCGCGGCAGGGGCAGGGGTGGAGACCCAGTACTTC; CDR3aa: CASSSAAGAGVETQYF
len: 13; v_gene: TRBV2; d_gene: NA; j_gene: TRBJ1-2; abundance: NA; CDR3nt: TGTGCCAGCAGTGAAATGCGAGGGAGAGGCTACACCTTC; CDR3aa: CASSEMRGRGYTF
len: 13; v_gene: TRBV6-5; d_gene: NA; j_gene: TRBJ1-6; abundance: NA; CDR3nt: TGTGCCAGCACCCGAGGGGGAAATTCACCCCTCCACTTT; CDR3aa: CASTRGGNSPLHF
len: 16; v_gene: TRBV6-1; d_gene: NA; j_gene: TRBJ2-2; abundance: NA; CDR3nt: TGTGCCAGCAGTGAAAACGGAGCAGACTCGACCGGGGAGCTGTTTTTT; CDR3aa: CASSENGADSTGELFF
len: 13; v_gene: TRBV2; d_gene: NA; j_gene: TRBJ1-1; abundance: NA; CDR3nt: TGTGCCAGCATCGAGAGGGGGTACACTGAAGCTTTCTTT; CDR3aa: CASIERGYTEAFF
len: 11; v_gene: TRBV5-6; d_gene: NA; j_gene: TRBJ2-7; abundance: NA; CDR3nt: TGTGCCAGCAGTTATAACTACGAGCAGTACTTC; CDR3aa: CASSYNYEQYF
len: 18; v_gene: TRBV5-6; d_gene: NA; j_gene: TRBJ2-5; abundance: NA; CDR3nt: TGTGCCAGCGGCGCCCGCCTTTGGAGCGCCGCGTCCCAAGAGACCCAGTACTTC; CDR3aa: CASGARLWSAASQETQYF
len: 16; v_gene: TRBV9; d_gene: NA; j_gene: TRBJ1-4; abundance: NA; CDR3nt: TGTGCCAGCAGCGTAACCCCAGGGACAACTAATGAAAAACTGTTTTTT; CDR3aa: CASSVTPGTTNEKLFF
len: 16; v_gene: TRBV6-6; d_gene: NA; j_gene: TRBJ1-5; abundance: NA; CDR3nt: TGTGCCAGCAGTTACTCGATGGGGCAGGGTCATCAGCCCCAGCATTTT; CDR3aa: CASSYSMGQGHQPQHF
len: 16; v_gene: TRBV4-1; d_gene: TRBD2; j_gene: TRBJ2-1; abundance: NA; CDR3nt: TGCGCCAGCAGCCAGAGACTAGCGGGGGCCGACAATGAGCAGTTCTTC; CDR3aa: CASSQRLAGADNEQFF
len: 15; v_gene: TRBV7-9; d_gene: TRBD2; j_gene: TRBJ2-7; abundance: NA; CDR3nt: TGTGCCAGCAGCTTATCGACCGGGGGGTACTACGAGCAGTACTTC; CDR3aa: CASSLSTGGYYEQYF
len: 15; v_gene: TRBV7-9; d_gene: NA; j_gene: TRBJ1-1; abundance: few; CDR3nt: TGTGCCAGCAGCCCTACAAAGAGCTGGGGGGCTGAAGCTTTCTTT; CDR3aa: CASSPTKSWGAEAFF
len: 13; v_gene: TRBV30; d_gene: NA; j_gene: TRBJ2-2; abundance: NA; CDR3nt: TGTGCCTGGAATCGGGGTTCCGCCGGGGAGCTGTTTTTT; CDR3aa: CAWNRGSAGELFF
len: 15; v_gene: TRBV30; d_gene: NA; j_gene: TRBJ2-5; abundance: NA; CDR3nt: TGTGCCTGGAGTGTAGTTTGGACAGTCCAAGAGACCCAGTACTTC; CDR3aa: CAWSVVWTVQETQYF
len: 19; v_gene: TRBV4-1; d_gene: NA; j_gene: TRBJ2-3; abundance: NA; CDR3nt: TGCGCCAGCAGCCAAGATCTCGCACCGGGACTCCTCGTCCCAGATACGCAGTATTTT; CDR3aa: CASSQDLAPGLLVPDTQYF
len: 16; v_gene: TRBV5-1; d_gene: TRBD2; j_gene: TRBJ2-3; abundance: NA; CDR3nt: TGCGCCAGCAGCAGCGTAGCGGGGACCCCCACAGATACGCAGTATTTT; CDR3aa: CASSSVAGTPTDTQYF
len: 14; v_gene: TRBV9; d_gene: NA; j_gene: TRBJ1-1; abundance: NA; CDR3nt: TGTGCCAGCAGCGTAGTGGTCGGGGGATATGAAGCTTTCTTT; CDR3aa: CASSVVVGGYEAFF
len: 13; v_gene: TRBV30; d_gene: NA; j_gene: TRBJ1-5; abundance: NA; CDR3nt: TGTGCCTGGACAGGGAATAGCAATCAGCCCCAGCATTTT; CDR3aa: CAWTGNSNQPQHF
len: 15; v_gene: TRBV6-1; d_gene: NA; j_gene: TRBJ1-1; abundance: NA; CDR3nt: TGTGCCAGCAGTTGGGGGGGGAGCGTGAACACTGAAGCTTTCTTT; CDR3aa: CASSWGGSVNTEAFF
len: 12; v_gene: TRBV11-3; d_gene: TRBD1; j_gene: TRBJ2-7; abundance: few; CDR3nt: TGTGCCAGCAGCCGGACAGGGGGCGAGCAGTACTTC; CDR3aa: CASSRTGGEQYF
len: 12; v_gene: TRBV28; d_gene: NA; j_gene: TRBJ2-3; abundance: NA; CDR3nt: TGTGCCAGCAGCCAGACAAAGGATACGCAGTATTTT; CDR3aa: CASSQTKDTQYF
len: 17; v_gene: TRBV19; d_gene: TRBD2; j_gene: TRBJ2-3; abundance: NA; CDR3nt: TGTGCCAGTAGTACGATAACCGGGACTAGCGGCACAGATACGCAGTATTTT; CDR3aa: CASSTITGTSGTDTQYF
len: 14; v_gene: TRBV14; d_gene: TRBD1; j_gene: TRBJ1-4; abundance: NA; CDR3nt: TGTGCCAGCAGCCCTCGGACAGGGCATGAAAAACTGTTTTTT; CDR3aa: CASSPRTGHEKLFF
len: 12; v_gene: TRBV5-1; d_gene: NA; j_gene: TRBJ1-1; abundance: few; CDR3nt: TGCGCCAGCAGGTTGGAAGGGGCTAAAGCTTTCTTT; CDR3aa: CASRLEGAKAFF
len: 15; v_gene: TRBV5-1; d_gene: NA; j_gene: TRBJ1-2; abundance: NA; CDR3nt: TGCGCCAGCAGCTTGTCCGGGATAGGGTCTGCTGGCTACACCTTC; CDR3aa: CASSLSGIGSAGYTF
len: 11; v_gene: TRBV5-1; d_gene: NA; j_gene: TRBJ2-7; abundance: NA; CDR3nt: TGCGCCAGCCACGGTTCTTACGAGCAGTACTTC; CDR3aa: CASHGSYEQYF
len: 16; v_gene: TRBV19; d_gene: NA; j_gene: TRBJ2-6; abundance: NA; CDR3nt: TGTGCCAGTAGTCCCCTCGTCAGCGCTGGGGCCAACGTCCTGACTTTC; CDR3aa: CASSPLVSAGANVLTF
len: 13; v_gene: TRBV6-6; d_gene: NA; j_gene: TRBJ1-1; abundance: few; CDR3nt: TGTGCCAGCAGTTGGCAGGGGAGTGCTGAAGCTTTCTTT; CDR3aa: CASSWQGSAEAFF